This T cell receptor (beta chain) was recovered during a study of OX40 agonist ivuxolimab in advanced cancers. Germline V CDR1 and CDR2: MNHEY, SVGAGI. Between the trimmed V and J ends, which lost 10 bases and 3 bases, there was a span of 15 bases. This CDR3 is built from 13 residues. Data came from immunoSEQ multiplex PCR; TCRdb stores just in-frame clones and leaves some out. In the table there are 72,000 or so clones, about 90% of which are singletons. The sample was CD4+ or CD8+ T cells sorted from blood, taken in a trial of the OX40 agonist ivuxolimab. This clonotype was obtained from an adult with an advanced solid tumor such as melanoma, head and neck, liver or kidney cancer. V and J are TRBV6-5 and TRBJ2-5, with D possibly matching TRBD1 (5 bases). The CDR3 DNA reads TGTGCCACCAAACCGTCAGGGAAAGAGACCCAGTACTTC. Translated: CATKPSGKETQYF.